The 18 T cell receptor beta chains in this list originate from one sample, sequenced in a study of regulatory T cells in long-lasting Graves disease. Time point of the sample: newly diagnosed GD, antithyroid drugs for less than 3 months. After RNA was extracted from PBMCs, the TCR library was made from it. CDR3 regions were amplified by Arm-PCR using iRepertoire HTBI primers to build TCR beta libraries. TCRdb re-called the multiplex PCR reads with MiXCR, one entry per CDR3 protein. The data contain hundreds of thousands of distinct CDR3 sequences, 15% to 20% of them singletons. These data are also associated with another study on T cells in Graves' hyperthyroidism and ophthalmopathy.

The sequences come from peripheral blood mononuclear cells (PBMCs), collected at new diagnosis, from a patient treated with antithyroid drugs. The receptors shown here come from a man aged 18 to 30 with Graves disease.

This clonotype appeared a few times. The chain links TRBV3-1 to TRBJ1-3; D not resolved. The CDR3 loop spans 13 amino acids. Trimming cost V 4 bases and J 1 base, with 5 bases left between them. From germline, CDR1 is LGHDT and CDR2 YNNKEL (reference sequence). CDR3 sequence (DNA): TGTGCCAGCAGCCTTCGATCTGGAAACACCATATATTTT. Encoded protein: CASSLRSGNTIYF. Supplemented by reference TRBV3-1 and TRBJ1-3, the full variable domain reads DTAVSQTPKYLVTQMGNDKSIKCEQNLGHDTMYWYKQDSKKFLKIMFSYNNKELIINETVPNRFSPKSPDKAHLNLHINSLELGDSAVYFCASSLRSGNTIYFGEGSWLTVV.

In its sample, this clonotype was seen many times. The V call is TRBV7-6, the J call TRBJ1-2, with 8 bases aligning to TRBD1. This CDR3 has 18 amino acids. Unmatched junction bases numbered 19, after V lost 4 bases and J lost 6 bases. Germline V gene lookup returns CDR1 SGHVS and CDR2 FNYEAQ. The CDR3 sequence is CASSSPVESRGPSDGYTF. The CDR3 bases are TGTGCCAGCAGCTCCCCGGTAGAAAGCAGGGGGCCCTCGGATGGCTACACCTTC.

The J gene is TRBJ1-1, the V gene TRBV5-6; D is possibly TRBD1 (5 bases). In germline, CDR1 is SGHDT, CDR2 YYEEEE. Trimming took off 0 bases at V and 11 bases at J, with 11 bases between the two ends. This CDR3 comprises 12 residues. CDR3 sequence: CASSLGTGAAFF. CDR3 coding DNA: TGTGCCAGCAGCTTGGGGACCGGGGCGGCTTTCTTT.

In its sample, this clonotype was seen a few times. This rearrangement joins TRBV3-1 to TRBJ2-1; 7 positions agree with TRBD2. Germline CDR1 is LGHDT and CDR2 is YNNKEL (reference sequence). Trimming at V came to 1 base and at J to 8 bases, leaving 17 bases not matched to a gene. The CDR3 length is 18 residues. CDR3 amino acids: CASSQVGPGRLEYHEQFF. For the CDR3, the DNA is TGTGCCAGCAGCCAAGTAGGTCCCGGGAGGCTAGAGTACCATGAGCAGTTCTTC.

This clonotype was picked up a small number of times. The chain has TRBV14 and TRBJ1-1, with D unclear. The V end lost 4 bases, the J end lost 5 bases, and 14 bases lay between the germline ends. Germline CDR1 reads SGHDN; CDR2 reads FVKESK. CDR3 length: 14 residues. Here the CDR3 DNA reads TGTGCCAGCAGCCTTGGGAATTCGGGGACTGAAGCTTTCTTT. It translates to CASSLGNSGTEAFF.

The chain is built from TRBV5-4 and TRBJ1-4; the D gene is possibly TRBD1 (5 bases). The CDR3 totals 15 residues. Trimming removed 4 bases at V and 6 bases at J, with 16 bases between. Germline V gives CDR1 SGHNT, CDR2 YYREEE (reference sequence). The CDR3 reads CASSPDLGGDEKLFF. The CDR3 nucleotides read TGTGCCAGCAGCCCAGATTTGGGGGGTGATGAAAAACTGTTTTTT.

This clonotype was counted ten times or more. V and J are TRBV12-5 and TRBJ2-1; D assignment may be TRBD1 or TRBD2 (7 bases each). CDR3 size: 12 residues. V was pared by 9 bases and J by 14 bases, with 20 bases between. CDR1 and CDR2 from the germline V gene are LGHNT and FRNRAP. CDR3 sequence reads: CASATGGQSEFF. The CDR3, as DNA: TGTGCTAGCGCCACGGGGGGACAGTCGGAGTTCTTC.

The DNA for the CDR3 is TGTGCCAGCAGCTCACCCAATTACGCCGGGACTAGACAAAATGGGAACACAGATACGCAGTATTTT. Its protein product is CASSSPNYAGTRQNGNTDTQYF. The chain couples TRBV7-3 to TRBJ2-3, with TRBD2 identical over 8 bases. J lost 2 bases, V lost 4 bases, and 26 bases had no gene match. Germline V gene lookup returns CDR1 SGHTA and CDR2 FQGTGA. CDR3 length: 22 amino acids.

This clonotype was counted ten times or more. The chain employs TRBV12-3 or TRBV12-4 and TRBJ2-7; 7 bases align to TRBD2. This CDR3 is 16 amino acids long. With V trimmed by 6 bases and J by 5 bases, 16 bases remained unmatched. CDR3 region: CASSPLGTGRANEQYF. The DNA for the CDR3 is TGTGCCAGCAGCCCGCTCGGGACGGGGAGGGCGAACGAGCAGTACTTC.

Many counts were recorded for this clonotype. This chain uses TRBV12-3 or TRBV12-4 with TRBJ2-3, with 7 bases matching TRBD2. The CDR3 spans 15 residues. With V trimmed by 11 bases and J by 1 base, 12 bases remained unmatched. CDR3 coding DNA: TGTGCCTCCAACTTGGGGGGGATCGGCACAGATACGCAGTATTTT. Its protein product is CASNLGGIGTDTQYF.

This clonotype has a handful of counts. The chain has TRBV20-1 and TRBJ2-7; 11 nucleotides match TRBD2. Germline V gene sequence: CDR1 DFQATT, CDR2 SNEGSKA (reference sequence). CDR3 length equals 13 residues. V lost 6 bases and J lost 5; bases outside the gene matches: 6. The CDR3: CSATVLAGDEQYF. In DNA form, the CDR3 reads TGCAGTGCCACGGTACTAGCGGGAGACGAGCAGTACTTC.

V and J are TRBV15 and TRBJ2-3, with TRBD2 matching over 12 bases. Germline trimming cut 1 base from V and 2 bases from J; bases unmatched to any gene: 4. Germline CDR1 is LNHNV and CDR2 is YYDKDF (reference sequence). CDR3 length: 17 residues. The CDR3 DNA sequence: TGTGCCACCAGCAGAGTCCGGACTAGCGGGAACACAGATACGCAGTATTTT. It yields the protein CATSRVRTSGNTDTQYF. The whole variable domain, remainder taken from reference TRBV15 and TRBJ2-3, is DAMVIQNPRYQVTQFGKPVTLSCSQTLNHNVMYWYQQKSSQAPKLLFHYYDKDFNNEADTPDNFQSRRPNTSFCFLDIRSPGLGDTAMYLCATSRVRTSGNTDTQYFGPGTRLTVL.

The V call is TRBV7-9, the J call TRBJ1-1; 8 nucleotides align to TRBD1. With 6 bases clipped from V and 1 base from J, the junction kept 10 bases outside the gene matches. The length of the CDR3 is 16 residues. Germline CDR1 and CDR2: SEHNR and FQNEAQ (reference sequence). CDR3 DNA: TGTGCCAGCAGGATCCGACAGGGGCAATCGAACACTGAAGCTTTCTTT. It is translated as CASRIRQGQSNTEAFF.

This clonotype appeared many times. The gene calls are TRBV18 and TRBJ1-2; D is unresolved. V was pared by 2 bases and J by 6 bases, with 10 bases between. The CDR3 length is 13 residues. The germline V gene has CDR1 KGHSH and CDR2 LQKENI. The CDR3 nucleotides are TGTGCCAGCTCACCAACGGAGATAGATGGCTACACCTTC. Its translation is CASSPTEIDGYTF.

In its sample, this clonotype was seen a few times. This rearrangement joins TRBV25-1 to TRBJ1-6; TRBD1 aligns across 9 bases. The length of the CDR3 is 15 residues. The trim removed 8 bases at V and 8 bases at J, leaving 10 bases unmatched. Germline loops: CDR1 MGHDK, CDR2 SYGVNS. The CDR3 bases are TGTGCCAGCGCTGGTCCGGGACAGGGCCATTCACCCCTCCACTTT. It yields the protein CASAGPGQGHSPLHF.

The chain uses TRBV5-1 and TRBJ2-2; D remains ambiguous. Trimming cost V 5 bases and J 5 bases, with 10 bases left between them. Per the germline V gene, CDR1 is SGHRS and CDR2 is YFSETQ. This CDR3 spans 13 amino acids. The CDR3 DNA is TGCGCCAGCAGATCACTAAAAACCGGGGAGCTGTTTTTT. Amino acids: CASRSLKTGELFF.

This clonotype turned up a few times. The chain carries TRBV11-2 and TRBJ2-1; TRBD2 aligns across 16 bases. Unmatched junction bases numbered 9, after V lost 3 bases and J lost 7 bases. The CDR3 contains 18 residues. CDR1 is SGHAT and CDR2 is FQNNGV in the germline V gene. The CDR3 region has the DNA TGTGCCAGCAGCTTTCTTCTAGGGACTAGCGGGAGGGCAAATGAGCAGTTCTTC. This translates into CASSFLLGTSGRANEQFF. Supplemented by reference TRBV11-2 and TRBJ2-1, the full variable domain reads EAGVAQSPRYKIIEKRQSVAFWCNPISGHATLYWYQQILGQGPKLLIQFQNNGVVDDSQLPKDRFSAERLKGVDSTLKIQPAKLEDSAVYLCASSFLLGTSGRANEQFFGPGTRLTVL.

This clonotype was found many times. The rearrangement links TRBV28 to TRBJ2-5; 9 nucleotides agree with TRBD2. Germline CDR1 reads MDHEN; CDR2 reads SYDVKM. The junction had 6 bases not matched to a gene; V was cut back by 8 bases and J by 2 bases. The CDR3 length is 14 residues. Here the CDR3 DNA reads TGTGCCAGCTGGCGGCGGGAGGGGCAAGAGACCCAGTACTTC. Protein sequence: CASWRREGQETQYF.